The clone carrying this T cell receptor beta chain was seen many times. Amplification of TCR beta CDR3 regions used RNA transcripts. HTBI primers were used in a first-round RT-PCR, which preceded a second-round multiplex PCR. TCRdb ran MiXCR on the multiplex PCR reads and lists one entry per CDR3 protein. The sample has approximately 500,000 distinct CDR3 sequences; 14% are singletons. This record comes from a study of Graves' ophthalmopathy and Graves' hyperthyroidism. V dropped 1 base and J dropped 2 bases, with 10 bases sitting between them. This CDR3 spans 14 amino acids. Germline lookup yields CDR1 SGHRS and CDR2 YFSETQ.

Input material: blood. This receptor was obtained from a woman aged 25 to 39 with Graves' ophthalmopathy. This chain uses TRBV5-1 with TRBJ2-7; D unclear. In DNA form, the CDR3 reads TGCGCCAGCAGCTTGCAGGTTGGTCCCTACGAGCAGTACTTC. Its protein is CASSLQVGPYEQYF.